Below, 29 T cell receptor beta chains from the same sample are listed, as sequenced in a study of blood T cell repertoires in COVID-19. Libraries were prepared by immunoSEQ multiplex PCR; TCRdb keeps only in-frame clonotypes and omits some of them. This sample has 130,000 or so clones, with more than 80% found just once. Sequencing was done on a sample of peripheral blood. All receptors come from an older woman with acute or convalescent COVID-19.

This clone was detected only a few times. The J gene is TRBJ1-2, the V gene TRBV30, with D maybe TRBD1 (5 bases). Germline CDR1 GTSNPN, CDR2 SVGIG (reference sequence). V lost 2 bases, J lost 4 bases, and 8 bases lay in between. The CDR3 consists of 12 residues. CDR3 nucleotide sequence: TGTGCCTGGAGTCGGGGGAGCTATGGCTACACCTTC. It specifies CAWSRGSYGYTF. Full variable domain (rest looked up from reference TRBV30 and TRBJ1-2): SQTIHQWPATLVQPVGSPLSLECTVEGTSNPNLYWYRQAAGRGLQLLFYSVGIGQISSEVPQNLSASRPQDRQFILSSKKLLLSDSGFYLCAWSRGSYGYTFGSGTRLTVV.

The J gene is TRBJ1-5, the V gene TRBV6-5; D is ambiguous. The CDR3 spans 13 residues. Germline-derived CDR1 and CDR2 are MNHEY and SVGAGI. The V and J ends lost 6 bases and 0 bases respectively, with 6 bases between them. The CDR3: CASSADSNQPQHF. CDR3 nucleotide sequence: TGTGCCAGCAGCGCAGATAGCAATCAGCCCCAGCATTTT.

The chain uses TRBV18 and TRBJ1-2, with D hard to call. The CDR3 consists of 13 residues. CDR1 KGHSH and CDR2 LQKENI come from the germline V gene. The V gene lost 9 bases and the J gene lost 4 bases, with 15 bases spanning the gap. The CDR3 region is CASLDSTVYGYTF. CDR3 coding DNA: TGTGCCAGTCTAGACTCAACCGTCTATGGCTACACCTTC.

The rearrangement uses TRBV3-1 (or the pseudogene TRBV3-2) and TRBJ2-2; D is unclear. Looked up from germline, CDR1 is LGHDT and CDR2 is YNNKEL (reference sequence). The CDR3 length is 13 residues. V was pared by 1 base and J by 4 bases, with 4 bases between. As DNA, the CDR3 is TGTGCCAGCAGCCAAGGCGGCACCGGGGAGCTGTTTTTT. Protein: CASSQGGTGELFF.

The table lists this clone with a few counts. The chain is built from TRBV7-3 and TRBJ2-1; tentatively, D is TRBD1 (5 bases). The CDR3 has 15 residues. Germline assignment: CDR1 SGHTA and CDR2 FQGTGA. The V and J ends lost 5 bases and 0 bases respectively, with 11 bases between them. CDR3 coding DNA: TGTGCCAGCAGCCAAGGGGATAGCTCCTACAATGAGCAGTTCTTC. It yields the protein CASSQGDSSYNEQFF.

This clone was counted a few times. This chain uses TRBV7-2 with TRBJ1-1; unclear D gene. CDR3 length equals 14 residues. V lost 4 bases to trimming and J lost 0 bases, with 9 bases between them. Per germline, CDR1 SGHTA and CDR2 FQGNSA. The CDR3 reads CASSSYSLNTEAFF. CDR3 nucleotide sequence: TGTGCCAGCAGCTCCTACTCACTGAACACTGAAGCTTTCTTT.

This clone was picked up one time. The chain joins TRBV19 to TRBJ1-5; D possibly corresponds to TRBD1 (5 bases). The CDR3 runs 13 residues. Germline CDR1 is LNHDA and CDR2 is SQIVND (reference sequence). V was clipped by 3 bases and J by 7 bases, with 10 bases between them. The CDR3 DNA follows: TGTGCCAGTAGTATTCAGGGAAGGCAGCCCCAGCATTTT. It translates to CASSIQGRQPQHF.

Of note for this clone: Distinct nucleotide sequences in the sample also encode this CDR3. This rearrangement joins TRBV19 to TRBJ1-4; no clear D gene. The CDR3 length is 15 residues. Trimming left V 3 bases short and J 0 bases short, with 8 bases between. Germline V gives CDR1 LNHDA, CDR2 SQIVND (reference sequence). The CDR3 DNA reads as TGTGCCAGTAGTATCTCGTCCGCAACTAATGAAAAACTGTTTTTT. It translates to CASSISSATNEKLFF.

The rearrangement links TRBV2 to TRBJ1-1; TRBD1 agrees at 7 bases. The length of the CDR3 is 13 residues. With 7 bases clipped from V and 3 bases from J, the junction kept 5 bases outside the gene matches. CDR1 is SNHLY and CDR2 is FYNNEI in the germline V gene. The CDR3 spells CASTSGGDTEAFF. In DNA form, the CDR3 reads TGTGCCAGCACGTCAGGGGGAGACACTGAAGCTTTCTTT.

In nucleotides, the CDR3 is TGCGCCAGCAGCTTGGCTCGGGACAGCTATGGCTACACCTTC. Its translation: CASSLARDSYGYTF. V usage is TRBV5-1 and J usage is TRBJ1-2, with 7 bases that match TRBD1. CDR3 length equals 14 residues. With 0 bases clipped from V and 4 bases from J, the junction kept 3 bases outside the gene matches. Germline-derived CDR1 and CDR2 are SGHRS and YFSETQ.

The chain has TRBV6-6 and TRBJ1-2; D ambiguous. The germline V and J ends were trimmed by 7 bases and 3 bases, with 6 bases remaining between them. Germline V gene lookup returns CDR1 MNHNY and CDR2 SVGAGI (reference sequence). CDR3 length: 11 amino acids. The CDR3 DNA follows: TGTGCCAGCACGGACTACTATGGCTACACCTTC. This sequence encodes CASTDYYGYTF.

This chain links TRBV7-6 with TRBJ1-1; 7 bases line up with TRBD1. V lost 4 bases and J lost 4; bases outside the gene matches: 6. CDR3 length equals 14 residues. In germline, CDR1 is SGHVS, CDR2 FNYEAQ. DNA of the CDR3: TGTGCCAGCAGCTCTCAAGAGGGGGCCACTGAAGCTTTCTTT. Protein sequence: CASSSQEGATEAFF.

This chain connects TRBV27 to TRBJ1-6; D is unresolved. The germline gives CDR1 MNHEY, CDR2 SMNVEV (reference sequence). The CDR3 totals 16 residues. With 10 bases removed from V and 6 bases from J, the gap between germline ends came to 22 bases. CDR3 sequence: CATAREGFTTNSPLHF. CDR3 coding DNA: TGTGCCACCGCGCGTGAGGGATTTACTACTAATTCACCCCTCCACTTT.

The V and J genes are TRBV27 and TRBJ1-4; no reliable D call. V was pared by 5 bases and J by 7 bases, with 11 bases between. Germline V lookup: CDR1 MNHEY, CDR2 SMNVEV (reference sequence). The CDR3 has 13 amino acids. The CDR3 reads CASSPFLGEKLFF. CDR3 DNA: TGTGCCAGCAGTCCTTTCCTAGGTGAAAAACTGTTTTTT.

The chain joins TRBV6-5 to TRBJ1-5; D perhaps matches TRBD1 (5 bases). The CDR3 is made up of 15 amino acids. Germline V CDR1 and CDR2: MNHEY, SVGAGI. Trimming pared 8 bases from V and 0 bases from J, leaving 14 bases between. CDR3 sequence: CASRITGNSNQPQHF. Here the CDR3 DNA reads TGTGCCAGCCGCATAACAGGTAATAGCAATCAGCCCCAGCATTTT.

This clone was detected only a few times. This chain uses TRBV7-9 with TRBJ2-7; TRBD2 matches at 8 bases. This CDR3 is built from 14 residues. Trimming cost V 5 bases and J 3 bases; bases outside gene matches: 6. CDR1 and CDR2 (germline): SEHNR, FQNEAQ (reference sequence). CDR3 in DNA: TGTGCCAGCAGCCCGGGAGGGCACTTCTACGAGCAGTACTTC. As protein: CASSPGGHFYEQYF.

This chain joins TRBV4-1 and TRBJ1-5, with D tentatively TRBD1 (6 bases). Germline V gene lookup returns CDR1 MGHRA and CDR2 YSYEKL. Trimming removed 2 bases at V and 7 bases at J, with 15 bases between. The CDR3 is 15 amino acids. Written as DNA, the CDR3 is TGCGCCAGCAGCCAATCCGAGGGGGTCTACCAGCCCCAGCATTTT. Translating it yields CASSQSEGVYQPQHF.

The rearrangement links TRBV27 to TRBJ1-3; D is undetermined. Germline V lookup: CDR1 MNHEY, CDR2 SMNVEV (reference sequence). V gave up 9 bases and J gave up 0 bases, with 9 bases separating them. CDR3 size: 13 residues. CDR3 region: CASKRASGNTIYF. The CDR3 nucleotides are TGTGCCAGTAAGCGCGCCTCTGGAAACACCATATATTTT.

The rearrangement uses TRBV29-1 and TRBJ1-1, with D tentatively TRBD1 (6 bases). Germline V lookup: CDR1 SQVTM, CDR2 ANQGSEA. The CDR3 is made up of 13 amino acids. V was trimmed by 4 bases and J by 2 bases, leaving 11 bases between them. As DNA, the CDR3 is TGCAGCGTTGGAGGGACATTCAACACTGAAGCTTTCTTT. It yields the protein CSVGGTFNTEAFF.

For the CDR3, the DNA is TGTGCCAGCAGTTACGGACTAGCGGGGATGAGCTCCTACAATGAGCAGTTCTTC. Protein: CASSYGLAGMSSYNEQFF. The chain uses TRBV27 and TRBJ2-1; 12 bases are shared with TRBD2. The V and J ends lost 4 bases and 0 bases, in that order; junction bases with no gene match: 7. Germline V gives CDR1 MNHEY, CDR2 SMNVEV (reference sequence). The CDR3 has 18 amino acids.

V gene TRBV28 combines with J gene TRBJ1-2, with 7 bases identical to TRBD1. After removal of 1 base from V and 2 bases from J, the junction contained 4 bases not matched to a gene. The CDR3 totals 15 residues. Germline V gives CDR1 MDHEN, CDR2 SYDVKM. The CDR3 DNA follows: TGTGCCAGCAGTTTATCTTCACAGGGGAACTATGGCTACACCTTC. It encodes CASSLSSQGNYGYTF.

This clone turned up a few times. V gene TRBV24-1 combines with J gene TRBJ2-5, with 10 bases matching TRBD2. There are 17 residues in the CDR3. The ends lost 4 bases at V and 0 bases at J; junction bases unmatched: 7. Germline V lookup: CDR1 KGHDR, CDR2 SFDVKD. The CDR3 reads CATSDHKRGGHQETQYF. DNA for the CDR3: TGTGCCACCAGTGACCATAAGCGGGGGGGCCACCAAGAGACCCAGTACTTC.

The rearrangement uses TRBV5-6 and TRBJ1-2, with 11 bases identical to TRBD1. The germline gives CDR1 SGHDT, CDR2 YYEEEE. The V and J ends lost 4 bases and 3 bases, in that order; junction bases with no gene match: 8. The CDR3 sequence is 16 residues long. The CDR3 DNA follows: TGTGCCAGCAGCCTTGGACAGGGGGCCAATTACTATGGCTACACCTTC. Its translation: CASSLGQGANYYGYTF.

The gene calls are TRBV5-4 and TRBJ2-3; D is undetermined. This CDR3 is 14 amino acids long. Germline-derived CDR1 and CDR2 are SGHNT and YYREEE (reference sequence). The V end lost 4 bases, the J end lost 6 bases, and 15 bases lay between the germline ends. The CDR3 DNA reads as TGTGCCAGCAGCCCATTCCTTGCCGGGGATACGCAGTATTTT. It codes for CASSPFLAGDTQYF.

The chain links TRBV2 to TRBJ1-1, with no clear D. In germline, CDR1 is SNHLY, CDR2 FYNNEI. Trimming shortened V by 4 bases and J by 11 bases, and 14 bases separated the two germline ends. The CDR3 is 12 amino acids. CDR3 nucleotides: TGTGCCAGCAGTGGGGGAGGGAATCGGGCTTTCTTT. It specifies CASSGGGNRAFF.

This chain links TRBV5-1 with TRBJ1-2; TRBD1 matches 8 bases. Trimming removed 0 bases from V and 5 bases from J; junction bases left unmatched: 6. Germline CDR1 SGHRS, CDR2 YFSETQ. The CDR3 totals 15 residues. Here the CDR3 DNA reads TGCGCCAGCAGCTTGGAAAACAGGGGGAAGTATGGCTACACCTTC. Encoded protein: CASSLENRGKYGYTF.

V gene TRBV3-1 (or the pseudogene TRBV3-2) combines with J gene TRBJ2-1; D gene uncertain. Per the germline V gene, CDR1 is LGHDT and CDR2 is YNNKEL (reference sequence). The V end was cut by 1 base, the J end by 0 bases, with 13 bases between. The CDR3 loop spans 17 amino acids. The CDR3 loop reads CASSQGWATRSYNEQFF. In DNA, the CDR3 is TGTGCCAGCAGCCAAGGATGGGCCACTCGCTCCTACAATGAGCAGTTCTTC.

The J gene is TRBJ1-4, the V gene TRBV3-1 (or the pseudogene TRBV3-2); TRBD1 might be the D (5 bases). The CDR3 has 16 residues. V lost 2 bases to trimming and J lost 3 bases, with 13 bases between them. Germline CDR1 LGHDT, CDR2 YNNKEL (reference sequence). The CDR3 sequence is CASSQLGGTSNEKLFF. For the CDR3, the DNA is TGTGCCAGCAGCCAATTAGGAGGGACCTCTAATGAAAAACTGTTTTTT.

The rearrangement joins TRBV19 to TRBJ1-1; D is unclear. In germline, CDR1 is LNHDA, CDR2 SQIVND (reference sequence). The CDR3 runs to 11 residues. Trimming left V 6 bases short and J 5 bases short, with 7 bases between. CDR3 region: CASSLFTEAFF. The CDR3 DNA is TGTGCCAGTAGCCTATTTACTGAAGCTTTCTTT. The full variable domain, its missing parts supplied by reference TRBV19 and TRBJ1-1, is DGGITQSPKYLFRKEGQNVTLSCEQNLNHDAMYWYRQDPGQGLRLIYYSQIVNDFQKGDIAEGYSVSREKKESFPLTVTSAQKNPTAFYLCASSLFTEAFFGQGTRLTVV.